This T cell receptor beta chain was recovered during a study of blood T cell repertoires in COVID-19. Looking at the study overall: Sites across the United States, Italy and Spain contributed samples from acute and convalescent COVID-19. PBMCs, B-cell-depleted T cells, or T cells were the source of the cDNA or gDNA that made up the material.

The germline CDR1 and CDR2 sequences are MNHEY and SMNVEV (reference sequence). CDR3 length: 14 residues. The ends were cut back, 3 bases at V and 5 bases at J, with 11 bases in the middle. In the study's own analysis: Quantification of nucleated cells was approximated via reference gene primer amplification. Here immunoSEQ multiplex PCR was the method, and the copy in TCRdb shows in-frame clones only, minus some. The D gene and trimming were derived from the DNA, and the V and J assignments and clone size from that table. The sample includes under 200,000 clones, around 87% of them seen just once. V gene TRBV27 combines with J gene TRBJ1-5; perhaps TRBD1 as D (5 bases). The source is a man aged 35-49 years with active or convalescent COVID-19. Specimen: peripheral blood. In DNA form, the CDR3 reads TGTGCCAGCAGTTTTGTTCAGGGTCATCAGCCCCAGCATTTT. Translation: CASSFVQGHQPQHF.